The rows below give T cell receptor beta chains drawn from one sample of a study of T cells in Graves' hyperthyroidism and ophthalmopathy. TCRdb fed the multiplex PCR reads into MiXCR, producing one record per CDR3 protein. This table has about 600,000 distinct CDR3 sequences, more than 15% appearing once. The sequencing input was blood. The source of these receptors is a woman aged 40 to 50 with Graves' ophthalmopathy. CDR3s include the opening cysteine and the closing phenylalanine or tryptophan. D genes are given only for firm matches. Size tells how often a clone was seen (once, few, many) or the class of an expanded clone, and some rows leave it out.

.	TRBV24-1	TRBJ2-7	.	TGTGCCACCAGTGACGGCTCAAGGAGCTACGAGCAGTACTTC	CATSDGSRSYEQYF
few	TRBV6-1	TRBJ1-3	.	TGTGCCAGCAGTCGCTACTCTGGAAACACCATATATTTT	CASSRYSGNTIYF
.	TRBV3-1	TRBJ2-1	TRBD2	TGTGCCAGCAGCCAAGATATCGGGGGGGCATATGAGCAGTTCTTC	CASSQDIGGAYEQFF
few	TRBV20-1	TRBJ1-2	TRBD1	TGCAGTGCTAGACTCGGGACAGGGGATCGCGGCTACACCTTC	CSARLGTGDRGYTF
many	TRBV6-1	TRBJ2-7	TRBD2	TGTGCCAGCAGTCACAAAGCGGGAGGGCCCTACGAGCAGTACTTC	CASSHKAGGPYEQYF
many	TRBV28	TRBJ2-7	TRBD1	TGTGCCAGCAGTTTGAACAGGGGAGCCTACGAGCAGTACTTC	CASSLNRGAYEQYF
.	TRBV7-8	TRBJ1-3	.	TGTGCCAGCAGCTTAGAGTTTCAGACTGGTGGAAACACCATATATTTT	CASSLEFQTGGNTIYF
few	TRBV20-1	TRBJ2-1	TRBD2	TGCAGTGCTAGAGCAGGGACTAGCCTTTACAATGAGCAGTTCTTC	CSARAGTSLYNEQFF
.	TRBV20-1	TRBJ1-3	.	TGCAGTTTGATGGAGGGTGGGACTGGAAACACCATATATTTT	CSLMEGGTGNTIYF
many	TRBV2	TRBJ2-1	TRBD2	TGTGCCAGCACCTCCCTTATGGGGAGGGGAGGGAATGAGCAGTTCTTC	CASTSLMGRGGNEQFF
few	TRBV10-3	TRBJ2-1	TRBD2	TGTGCCATCAGGGGACTAGCGAATGAGCAGTTCTTC	CAIRGLANEQFF
few	TRBV27	TRBJ2-1	TRBD2	TGTGCCAGCAGGCCTAGCGGGAGGGCCGATGAGCAGTTCTTC	CASRPSGRADEQFF
.	TRBV9	TRBJ2-2	.	TGTGCCAGCAGCGCGGAAAGCCACCCAACAGACACCGGGGAGCTGTTTTTT	CASSAESHPTDTGELFF
few	TRBV5-1	TRBJ2-5	TRBD2	TGCGCCAGCAGCTTGACTAGCGGGGATTTAGAGACCCAGTACTTC	CASSLTSGDLETQYF
many	TRBV18	TRBJ2-4	TRBD2	TGTGCCAGCTCACCATCGACTAGCGGGATAAACATTCAGTACTTC	CASSPSTSGINIQYF
many	TRBV2	TRBJ1-4	TRBD1	TGTGCCAGCAGCCCCAGACAGGGAAAAGAAAAACTGTTTTTT	CASSPRQGKEKLFF
few	TRBV9	TRBJ2-3	.	TGTGCCAGCAGCGCGCGGGTGGACCCAGATACGCAGTATTTT	CASSARVDPDTQYF
many	TRBV20-1	TRBJ2-7	TRBD2	TGCAGTGCTAAATCTAGCGGGAGCTACGAGCAGTACTTC	CSAKSSGSYEQYF
.	TRBV19	TRBJ2-1	TRBD2	TGTGCCAGTAGTGGGACCGGGACTAGCGGGGGGGATGAGCAGTTCTTC	CASSGTGTSGGDEQFF
few	TRBV7-9	TRBJ1-2	TRBD1	TGTGCCAGCAGCGCCCAGAGGGGGCACTATGGCTACACCTTC	CASSAQRGHYGYTF
many	TRBV27	TRBJ1-1	.	TGTGCCAGCAGTTCCTGGTTAGGAGGGAGGAACACTGAAGCTTTCTTT	CASSSWLGGRNTEAFF
few	TRBV20-1	TRBJ2-7	TRBD2	TGCAGTGCTGTTATAGCGGGAGGCCCTGATAGCGAGCAGTACTTC	CSAVIAGGPDSEQYF
.	TRBV6-1	TRBJ2-3	.	TGTGCCTCCTCCGATTCCACAGATACGCAGTATTTT	CASSDSTDTQYF
.	TRBV27	TRBJ2-1	TRBD1	TGTGCCAGCAGACCCGACAGGGGCCGAGAGCAGTTCTTC	CASRPDRGREQFF
.	TRBV20-1	TRBJ2-6	TRBD2	TGCAGTGCTAAAGCGGGGGGGCGGTCTGGGGCCAACGTCCTGACTTTC	CSAKAGGRSGANVLTF
few	TRBV28	TRBJ2-1	TRBD1	TGTGCCAGCGGCTCCGGGACAGCCGACATATTCTTC	CASGSGTADIFF
many	TRBV27	TRBJ1-2	.	TGTGCCAGCAGTTTAGGGCAGGGTCGCTATGGCTACACCTTC	CASSLGQGRYGYTF
many	TRBV3-1	TRBJ2-1	.	TGTGCCAGCAGCCAAGATCGGAGGACGGATTACAATGAGCAGTTCTTC	CASSQDRRTDYNEQFF
many	TRBV12-3/TRBV12-4	TRBJ1-5	TRBD1	TGTGCCAGCAGTCTTGGACAGGGGGCCCAGGGGCCCCAGCATTTT	CASSLGQGAQGPQHF
.	TRBV24-1	TRBJ2-6	.	TGTGCCACCAGTGAGGACTCTGGGGCCAACGTCCTGACTTTC	CATSEDSGANVLTF
few	TRBV5-1	TRBJ2-5	.	TGCGCCAGCAGCCCTACTACCCCCCAAGAGACCCAGTACTTC	CASSPTTPQETQYF
few	TRBV4-2	TRBJ2-5	.	TGTGCCAGCAGCGTTGCCTCCACGGGCTTCGGAGAGACCCAGTACTTC	CASSVASTGFGETQYF
many	TRBV20-1	TRBJ2-3	.	TGCAGTGCTAGCCAGGGCGGCATTAGCACAGATACGCAGTATTTT	CSASQGGISTDTQYF
.	TRBV5-4	TRBJ2-2	TRBD1	TGTGCCAGCAGCTTGCCCGGGACAGATGAGACCGGGGAGCTGTTTTTT	CASSLPGTDETGELFF
.	TRBV20-1	TRBJ2-3	.	TGCAGTGCTAGAGATACCGGGACTAGCACAGATACGCAGTATTTT	CSARDTGTSTDTQYF
few	TRBV6-6	TRBJ2-2	TRBD2	TGTGCCAGCAGTTACCTCTCCGGGAGGGACGGGGAGCTGTTTTTT	CASSYLSGRDGELFF
.	TRBV20-1	TRBJ2-3	TRBD2	TGCAGTGCTTTACCCACAGCGGGAGGGCCGGGCACAGATACGCAGTATTTT	CSALPTAGGPGTDTQYF
many	TRBV18	TRBJ2-3	.	TGTGCCAGCTCACCCCAGGGTTTGGATACGCAGTATTTT	CASSPQGLDTQYF
many	TRBV27	TRBJ2-5	TRBD1	TGTGCCAGCAGTTTATCCTCACCGGGACAGGGGGGGGAGACCCAGTACTTC	CASSLSSPGQGGETQYF
.	TRBV2	TRBJ1-5	.	TGTGCCAGCAGTGAAGCGCTTAAAGCCTCAACCCGAATTCAGCCCCAGCATTTT	CASSEALKASTRIQPQHF
.	TRBV5-1	TRBJ2-5	.	TGCGCCAGCAGCGGGGGTGTGGAGACCCAGTACTTC	CASSGGVETQYF
many	TRBV27	TRBJ2-3	.	TGTGCCAGCAGTTTTCTCAGCGGACGCACAGATACGCAGTATTTT	CASSFLSGRTDTQYF
many	TRBV18	TRBJ2-1	.	TGTGCCAGCTCACCCCCCCTCTCCTACAATGAGCAGTTCTTC	CASSPPLSYNEQFF